Shown below are 23 T cell receptor beta chains from a single sample sequenced in a study of response to subunit inactivated influenza vaccine. TCRdb processed the RT-PCR reads anew with MiXCR; each CDR3 protein has one entry. The table records around 320,000 distinct CDR3 sequences, about 20% of them present only once. Here the sequenced sample was PBMCs from blood, taken less than 22 months after vaccination. The source of these receptors is a man aged 50 to 69 who received an inactivated influenza vaccine.

This clonotype was counted a few times. V usage is TRBV12-3 or TRBV12-4 and J usage is TRBJ2-2, with D maybe TRBD1 (6 bases). V was clipped by 4 bases and J by 1 base, with 22 bases between them. CDR3 size: 19 residues. In DNA form, the CDR3 reads TGTGCCAGCAGTTCCCTCCCGGTACAGGGAATAAAGAACACCGGGGAGCTGTTTTTT. Its protein is CASSSLPVQGIKNTGELFF.

The chain joins TRBV10-3 to TRBJ1-5, with TRBD1 matching 7 bases. Germline trimming cut 5 bases from V and 4 bases from J; bases unmatched to any gene: 2. This CDR3 comprises 13 residues. CDR1 and CDR2 (germline): ENHRY, SYGVKD. In nucleotides, the CDR3 is TGTGCCATCAGTTACAGGGGTAATCAGCCCCAGCATTTT. Translation gives CAISYRGNQPQHF.

This clonotype was recorded many times. The chain links TRBV12-3 or TRBV12-4 to TRBJ2-5, with D perhaps TRBD1 (7 bases). The CDR3 is made up of 14 amino acids. V shed 3 bases and J shed 4 bases, with 12 bases lying between them. As DNA, the CDR3 is TGTGCCAGCAGTTTTGGGCAGGGGGGAGAGACCCAGTACTTC. This gives the protein CASSFGQGGETQYF.

This clonotype was counted a few times. One end of the junction is discordant with germline, which a read error may explain. The V gene is TRBV4-3, the J gene TRBJ1-6; no definite D call. The germline gives CDR1 LGHNA, CDR2 YSLEER. The CDR3 runs to 14 residues. This chain's CDR3 is CASSQASGNSPLHF. The CDR3, as DNA: TGCGCCAGCAGTCAAGCCAGCGGTAATTCACCCCTCCACTTT.

This clonotype came up a few times. The CDR3 loop reads CASSYSISDRSYSNQPQHF. In DNA form, the CDR3 reads TGTGCCAGCAGTTACTCGATCTCAGACAGATCTTATAGCAATCAGCCCCAGCATTTT. J is TRBJ1-5 and V is TRBV6-5, with D perhaps TRBD1 (5 bases). Germline V gives CDR1 MNHEY, CDR2 SVGAGI. This CDR3 has 19 residues. Trimming left V 0 bases short and J 0 bases short, with 18 bases between.

The chain joins TRBV5-1 to TRBJ2-3, with 13 nucleotides matching TRBD2. Germline CDR1 and CDR2: SGHRS and YFSETQ. After removal of 6 bases from V and 0 bases from J, the junction contained 7 bases not matched to a gene. The CDR3 is 17 residues long. Here the CDR3 DNA reads TGCGCCAGCACCGGACTAGCGGGGGTCCCTAGCACAGATACGCAGTATTTT. This encodes CASTGLAGVPSTDTQYF.

This clonotype was observed a few times. The chain has TRBV6-5 and TRBJ2-7; weak D call: TRBD1 (6 bases). This CDR3 contains 15 residues. Trimming stripped 2 bases from V and 0 bases from J, with 11 bases between. CDR1 and CDR2 (germline): MNHEY, SVGAGI. This chain's CDR3 is CASSYDRLSSYEQYF. The CDR3 nucleotides are TGTGCCAGCAGTTACGACAGGCTAAGCTCCTACGAGCAGTACTTC.

The chain joins TRBV6-2 or TRBV6-3 to TRBJ2-3, with D unresolved. Germline V CDR1 and CDR2: MNHEY, SVGEGT. V lost 7 bases to trimming and J lost 4 bases, with 6 bases between them. This CDR3 has 11 residues. CDR3: CASKKPDTQYF. The CDR3 DNA is TGTGCCAGCAAGAAGCCAGATACGCAGTATTTT.

There are a few counts of this clonotype. This sequence joins TRBV5-5 and TRBJ1-1; TRBD1 aligns across 11 bases. Trimming cost V 0 bases and J 4 bases; bases outside gene matches: 2. This CDR3 spans 15 amino acids. In germline, CDR1 is SGHKS, CDR2 YYEKEE (reference sequence). CDR3 sequence (DNA): TGTGCCAGCAGCTTGGACGGGACAGGGGGCACTGAAGCTTTCTTT. Translated, it gives CASSLDGTGGTEAFF.

This chain connects TRBV20-1 to TRBJ1-5, with a weak D call TRBD1 (6 bases). The V gene lost 6 bases and the J gene lost 1 base, with 10 bases spanning the gap. In germline, CDR1 is DFQATT, CDR2 SNEGSKA (reference sequence). This CDR3 has 13 residues. The CDR3 nucleotides read TGCAGTGCCGACGGACAGAGCAATCAGCCCCAGCATTTT. It encodes CSADGQSNQPQHF.

This sequence joins TRBV20-1 and TRBJ1-1; maybe TRBD1 (6 bases). Germline V gene data show CDR1 as DFQATT and CDR2 as SNEGSKA (reference sequence). This CDR3 spans 14 amino acids. The CDR3, as DNA: TGCAGGGGATTCGCCCGGGACACCTACACTGAAGCTTTCTTT. This translates into CRGFARDTYTEAFF.

In nucleotides, the CDR3 is TGTGCCAGCAGTTTATTCACTCCCGGCAGCCTAATGCCCACTAATGAAAAACTGTTTTTT. Amino acids: CASSLFTPGSLMPTNEKLFF. The chain uses TRBV28 and TRBJ1-4; D not resolved. The CDR3 has 20 amino acids. Trimming removed 1 base from V and 2 bases from J, with 23 bases in between. The germline V gene encodes CDR1 MDHEN and CDR2 SYDVKM.

The chain recombines TRBV5-1 with TRBJ2-3; 7 positions match TRBD2. This CDR3 spans 17 amino acids. Germline V gene sequence: CDR1 SGHRS, CDR2 YFSETQ. Trimming at V came to 4 bases and at J to 2 bases, leaving 13 bases not matched to a gene. The CDR3 DNA reads as TGCGCCAGCAGCCCCCTGAGGAGCGGGGCGAACACAGATACGCAGTATTTT. This sequence encodes CASSPLRSGANTDTQYF.

V is TRBV20-1 and J is TRBJ2-2; D call uncertain. Between the trimmed V and J ends, which lost 3 bases and 3 bases, there was a span of 2 bases. The CDR3 sequence is 11 residues long. From germline, CDR1 is DFQATT and CDR2 SNEGSKA (reference sequence). CDR3 region: CSASDTGELFF. DNA for the CDR3: TGCAGTGCTAGCGACACCGGGGAGCTGTTTTTT.

The chain joins TRBV9 to TRBJ1-2; TRBD1 matches at 9 bases. Germline values: CDR1 SGDLS, CDR2 YYNGEE. The CDR3 is 20 amino acids. The ends lost 1 base at V and 4 bases at J; junction bases unmatched: 20. This CDR3 is CASSVPRDSGQGRRIYGYTF. CDR3 nucleotides: TGTGCCAGCAGCGTACCGCGAGATTCGGGACAGGGCCGACGCATCTATGGCTACACCTTC.

This clonotype was observed many times. V is TRBV6-2 or TRBV6-3 and J is TRBJ1-1; D unresolved. V was cut by 6 bases and J by 1 base, with 9 bases left in between. The CDR3 runs 13 residues. CDR1 is MNHEY, CDR2 SVGEGT, per germline. CDR3 DNA sequence: TGTGCCAGCAGCGAGAGGCAGAACACTGAAGCTTTCTTT. This gives the protein CASSERQNTEAFF.

The sample holds a few counts of this clonotype. The rearrangement links TRBV28 to TRBJ2-2, with TRBD2 identical over 7 bases. CDR1 and CDR2 from the germline V gene are MDHEN and SYDVKM. V gave up 6 bases and J gave up 3 bases; unmatched junction bases: 7. This CDR3 region has 15 residues. The CDR3 coding sequence is TGTGCCAGCAGGCCTAGCGGAGGTTACACCGGGGAGCTGTTTTTT. It specifies CASRPSGGYTGELFF.

This clonotype was observed a handful of times. CDR3 sequence: CASNDYRGDSPLHF. CDR3 sequence (DNA): TGTGCCAGCAACGATTACAGGGGGGATTCACCCCTCCACTTT. The J gene is TRBJ1-6, the V gene TRBV25-1, with 8 bases aligning to TRBD1. V dropped 7 bases and J dropped 8; count of bases not matched to a gene: 7. This CDR3 spans 14 amino acids. Germline V gene sequence: CDR1 MGHDK, CDR2 SYGVNS.

The chain has TRBV28 and TRBJ2-5, with 10 nucleotides matching TRBD2. The CDR3 spans 15 residues. Germline V gene sequence: CDR1 MDHEN, CDR2 SYDVKM. J was trimmed by 3 bases and V by 8 bases; bases with no gene match: 9. CDR3 sequence reads: CASGVSAGGKETQYF. DNA of the CDR3: TGTGCCAGCGGAGTATCAGCGGGGGGGAAAGAGACCCAGTACTTC.

J is TRBJ2-7 and V is TRBV30; D not certain. The V end was cut by 0 bases, the J end by 6 bases, with 12 bases between. The CDR3 totals 13 residues. CDR1 is GTSNPN, CDR2 SVGIG, per germline (reference sequence). CDR3 residues: CAWSVLGTTEQYF. Written as DNA, the CDR3 is TGTGCCTGGAGTGTACTGGGAACAACCGAGCAGTACTTC.

This clonotype has a count of ten or more. The chain recombines TRBV28 with TRBJ1-2; tentatively, D is TRBD1 (5 bases). In germline, CDR1 is MDHEN, CDR2 SYDVKM. Between the trimmed V and J ends, which lost 4 bases and 11 bases, there was a span of 11 bases. This CDR3 region has 11 residues. CDR3 bases: TGTGCCAGCAGTTCACCAGGGAGTTACACCTTC. This encodes CASSSPGSYTF.

V gene TRBV7-2 combines with J gene TRBJ2-3, with a tentative D call TRBD2 (7 bases). The CDR3 contains 15 residues. Trimming removed 3 bases from V and 1 base from J, with 11 bases in between. CDR1 and CDR2 from the germline V gene are SGHTA and FQGNSA. In DNA form, the CDR3 reads TGTGCCAGCAGCTTTCGGGGGGCCCGCACAGATACGCAGTATTTT. Residues: CASSFRGARTDTQYF.

The J gene is TRBJ2-2, the V gene TRBV28; 10 bases fit TRBD1. The CDR3 totals 15 residues. Unmatched junction bases numbered 5, after V lost 6 bases and J lost 4 bases. Germline CDR1 MDHEN, CDR2 SYDVKM. CDR3 loop: CASRPGQGFTGELFF. CDR3 sequence (DNA): TGTGCCAGCAGACCGGGACAGGGGTTCACCGGGGAGCTGTTTTTT.